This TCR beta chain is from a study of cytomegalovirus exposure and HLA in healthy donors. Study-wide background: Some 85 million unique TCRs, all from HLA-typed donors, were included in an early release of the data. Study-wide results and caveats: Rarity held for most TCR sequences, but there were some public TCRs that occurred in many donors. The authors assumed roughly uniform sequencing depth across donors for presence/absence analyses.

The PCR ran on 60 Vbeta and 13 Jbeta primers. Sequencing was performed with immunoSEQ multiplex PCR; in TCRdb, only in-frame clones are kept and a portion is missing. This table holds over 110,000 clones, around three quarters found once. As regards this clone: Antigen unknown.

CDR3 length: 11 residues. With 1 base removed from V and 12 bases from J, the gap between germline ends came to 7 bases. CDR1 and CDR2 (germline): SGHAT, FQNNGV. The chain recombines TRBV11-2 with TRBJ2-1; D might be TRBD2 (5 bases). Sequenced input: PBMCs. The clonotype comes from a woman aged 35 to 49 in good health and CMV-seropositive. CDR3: CASSLAEGQFF. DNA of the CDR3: TGTGCCAGCAGCTTAGCCGAGGGGCAGTTCTTC.